Listed below are T cell receptor beta chains from one sample, sequenced in a study of cytomegalovirus exposure and HLA in healthy donors. Profiled with immunoSEQ multiplex PCR; TCRdb holds only in-frame clones, not every one. The sample carries about 70,000 clones, 62% recorded once. The sample taken for sequencing was PBMCs. These receptors all come from a man aged 30 to 39 in good health and CMV-seronegative. Both conserved end residues are part of each CDR3. A D gene is named only where the DNA matches it firmly. Size is stated for part of the rows, as once, few or many counts, or as a class when the clone is expanded.

clone_size | j_call | d_call | v_call | cdr3_nt | cdr3_aa
- | TRBJ1-5 | - | TRBV7-8 | TGTGCCAGCAGCGATCCAGGGGGCAATCAGCCCCAGCATTTT | CASSDPGGNQPQHF
few | TRBJ1-6 | - | TRBV18 | TGTGCCAGCTCGGAGAGCTCCTATAATTCACCCCTCCACTTT | CASSESSYNSPLHF
- | TRBJ2-1 | TRBD2 | TRBV11-1 | TGTGCCAGCAGATCTACTAGCGGGGGGGGAAATGAGCAGTTCTTC | CASRSTSGGGNEQFF
- | TRBJ2-1 | TRBD2 | TRBV5-1 | TGCGCCAGCAGCTACGTAGCGGGGGCCCTGGGCAATGAGCAGTTCTTC | CASSYVAGALGNEQFF
few | TRBJ2-5 | - | TRBV6-5 | TGTGCCAGCAGAAAACAAATGGGGCCTCAAGAGACCCAGTACTTC | CASRKQMGPQETQYF
- | TRBJ1-1 | - | TRBV6-5 | TGTGCCAGCAGTTACGGACAGATGAACACTGAAGCTTTCTTT | CASSYGQMNTEAFF
once | TRBJ1-6 | TRBD1 | TRBV23-1 | TGCGCCAGCAGTCAGTCAGGACAGGGTGATTCACCCCTCCACTTT | CASSQSGQGDSPLHF
- | TRBJ2-3 | - | TRBV4-1 | TGCGCCAGCAGCCAAGTACAGGGCACGGCAGATACGCAGTATTTT | CASSQVQGTADTQYF
- | TRBJ1-2 | - | TRBV10-3 | TGTGCCATCAGGGAACAGGGCGGCTACACCTTC | CAIREQGGYTF
- | TRBJ1-6 | - | TRBV2 | TGTGCCAGCAGCCGGGACTGGAGCTCCTATAATTCACCCCTCCACTTT | CASSRDWSSYNSPLHF
- | TRBJ1-4 | TRBD1 | TRBV7-9 | TGTGCCACTGACAGGGGCCGAGGGGAACTGTTTTTT | CATDRGRGELFF
- | TRBJ1-2 | - | TRBV4-1 | TGCGCCAGCAGCCAAGGTGATGAGAGAAACTATGGCTACACCTTC | CASSQGDERNYGYTF
- | TRBJ2-7 | - | TRBV29-1 | TGCAGCGTTGAAGGGGGGGGCTCTAACTACGAGCAGTACTTC | CSVEGGGSNYEQYF
- | TRBJ2-6 | TRBD1 | TRBV5-1 | TGCGCCAGCAGCAATTGGGACAGGGACTCTGGGGCCAACGTCCTGACTTTC | CASSNWDRDSGANVLTF
- | TRBJ2-1 | - | TRBV6-5 | TGTGCCAGCAGTTACTCACTGGGGAGCTCCTACAATGAGCAGTTCTTC | CASSYSLGSSYNEQFF
- | TRBJ2-7 | - | TRBV7-8 | TGTGCCAGCAGCTCTTCCGGCGGCTACGAGCAGTACTTC | CASSSSGGYEQYF